This T cell receptor beta chain was recorded in a study of cytomegalovirus exposure and HLA in healthy donors. Worth noting for this clone: Its target is unknown.

Study-wide results and limits: Rarity characterized most TCR sequences, yet some public TCRs appeared in many donors. The listing of some 170 TCR beta chains classed them as cytomegalovirus-associated. Rates of TCR association differed by HLA locus in a later analysis, with DRB1 highest and HLA-C lowest.

This CDR3 spans 14 amino acids. Germline V lookup: CDR1 LNHDA, CDR2 SQIVND (reference sequence). Deletions cut 3 bases from V and 5 bases from J, with 11 bases between. PCR employed 60 Vbeta and 13 Jbeta primers. Authors' analysis steps: The authors later counted around 80 million unique TCR beta chains, approximately 10 million of them shared. The repertoire was sequenced with immunoSEQ multiplex PCR; TCRdb's copy has only in-frame clones and lacks some. That table supplies the V and J calls and clone size; D and trimming were determined from the DNA. The profile shows tens of thousands of clones, roughly 86% of them singletons.

The sequence was collected from a man younger than 35 in good health and CMV-seronegative. Sequenced material: PBMCs. V and J are TRBV19 and TRBJ1-5; tentative D call: TRBD1 (5 bases). The CDR3, as DNA: TGTGCCAGTAGTATTTACGTCAGGGATCAGCCCCAGCATTTT. This sequence encodes CASSIYVRDQPQHF. The whole variable domain, remainder taken from reference TRBV19 and TRBJ1-5, is DGGITQSPKYLFRKEGQNVTLSCEQNLNHDAMYWYRQDPGQGLRLIYYSQIVNDFQKGDIAEGYSVSREKKESFPLTVTSAQKNPTAFYLCASSIYVRDQPQHFGDGTRLSIL.